This note documents a single T cell receptor beta chain sequence. What it recognizes is unknown. Sequencing was performed with immunoSEQ multiplex PCR; in TCRdb, only in-frame clones are kept and a portion is missing. The table lists about 84,000 clones, around 90% of them singletons. Brentuximab vedotin exposure varied among the patients, all of whom had relapsed after autologous stem cell transplantation. Each best response was a complete response, a partial response or progressive disease. Germline loops: CDR1 SNHLY, CDR2 FYNNEI. This CDR3 has 16 residues. Trimming took 8 bases from V and 0 from J; bases not matched to a gene: 8. This entry is derived from a study of PD-1 blockade in classical Hodgkin lymphoma. On the study more broadly: Patients in the cohort were put on intravenous nivolumab, 3 mg/kg every 2 weeks.

Study-level points and caveats: Relapsed/refractory patients reportedly had the lowest baseline TCR diversity, below newly diagnosed patients, who were below healthy donors.

The rearrangement joins TRBV2 to TRBJ1-5; TRBD1 matches 9 bases. The sequence was obtained from a human donor with classical Hodgkin lymphoma. The material sequenced was peripheral blood mononuclear cells (PBMCs), taken at baseline. The CDR3 region is CASDDGTGISNQPQHF. For the CDR3, the DNA is TGTGCCAGCGACGATGGGACAGGGATTAGCAATCAGCCCCAGCATTTT.